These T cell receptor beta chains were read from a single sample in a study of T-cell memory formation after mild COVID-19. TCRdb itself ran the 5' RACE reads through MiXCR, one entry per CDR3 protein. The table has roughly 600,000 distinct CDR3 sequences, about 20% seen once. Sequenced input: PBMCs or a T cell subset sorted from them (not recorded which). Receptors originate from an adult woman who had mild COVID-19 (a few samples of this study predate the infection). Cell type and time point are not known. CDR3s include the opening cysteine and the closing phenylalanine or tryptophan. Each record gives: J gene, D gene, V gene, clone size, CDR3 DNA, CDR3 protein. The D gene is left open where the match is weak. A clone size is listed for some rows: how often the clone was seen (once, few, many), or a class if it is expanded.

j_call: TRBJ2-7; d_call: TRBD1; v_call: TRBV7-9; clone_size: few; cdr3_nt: TGTGCCAGCAGCCTCTCGGACAGGTCGAACGAGCAGTACTTC; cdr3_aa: CASSLSDRSNEQYF
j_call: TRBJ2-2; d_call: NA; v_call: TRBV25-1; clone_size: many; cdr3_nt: TGTGCCAGCGTCGAACAGAACACCGGGGAGCTGTTTTTT; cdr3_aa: CASVEQNTGELFF
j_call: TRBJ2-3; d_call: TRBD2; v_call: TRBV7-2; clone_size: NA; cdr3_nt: TGTGCCAGCAGCTTACTAGCGGGAGGCGTGACAGATACGCAGTATTTT; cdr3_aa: CASSLLAGGVTDTQYF
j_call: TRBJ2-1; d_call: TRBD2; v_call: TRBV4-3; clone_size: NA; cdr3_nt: TGCGCCAGCAGCCCCGGACTAGGGGCCCGAAATGAGCAGTTCTTC; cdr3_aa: CASSPGLGARNEQFF
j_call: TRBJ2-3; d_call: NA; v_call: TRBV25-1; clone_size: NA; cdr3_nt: TGTGCCAGCGGGCTTAGCGGAGGCACAGATACGCAGTATTTT; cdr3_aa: CASGLSGGTDTQYF
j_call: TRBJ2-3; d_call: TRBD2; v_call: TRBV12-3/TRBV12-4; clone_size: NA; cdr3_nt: TGTGCCAGCAGTCCCCGGCTGCTAGCGGGATGGGGTACGCGGGATACGCAGTATTTT; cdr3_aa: CASSPRLLAGWGTRDTQYF
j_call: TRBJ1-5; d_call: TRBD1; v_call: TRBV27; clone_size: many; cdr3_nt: TGTGCCAGCAGAACAGGGGGACAGCCCCAGCATTTT; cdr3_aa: CASRTGGQPQHF
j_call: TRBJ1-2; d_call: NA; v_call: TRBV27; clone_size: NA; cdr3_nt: TGTGCCAGCAAGGGACACTATGGCTACACCTTC; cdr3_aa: CASKGHYGYTF
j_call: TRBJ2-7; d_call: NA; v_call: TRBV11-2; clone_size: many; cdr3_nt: TGTGCCAGCAGCTTGGGGACGAGGGAGCAGTACTTC; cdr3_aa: CASSLGTREQYF
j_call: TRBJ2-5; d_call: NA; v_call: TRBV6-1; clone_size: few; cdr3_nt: TGTGCCAGCAGTTCCCGGGGAACGAGGCAAGAGACCCAGTACTTC; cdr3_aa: CASSSRGTRQETQYF
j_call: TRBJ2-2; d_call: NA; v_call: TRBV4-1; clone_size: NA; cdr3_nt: TGCGCCAGCAGCCAATCCACCGCCGAGTACGGGGAGCTGTTTTTT; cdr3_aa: CASSQSTAEYGELFF
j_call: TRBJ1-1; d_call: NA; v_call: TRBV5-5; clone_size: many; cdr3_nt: TGTGCCAGCAGCTTGTCGACAGGCTCCCACAACACTGAAGCTTTCTTT; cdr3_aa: CASSLSTGSHNTEAFF
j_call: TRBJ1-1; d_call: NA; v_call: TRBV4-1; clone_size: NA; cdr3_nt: TGCGCCAGCAGCCAAGGACGGTTTGGCACTGAAGCTTTCTTT; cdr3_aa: CASSQGRFGTEAFF
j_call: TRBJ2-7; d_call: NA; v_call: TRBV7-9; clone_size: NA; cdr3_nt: TGTGCCAGCAGCCCAGCAGCGGCCGGGGAGCAGTACTTC; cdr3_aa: CASSPAAAGEQYF
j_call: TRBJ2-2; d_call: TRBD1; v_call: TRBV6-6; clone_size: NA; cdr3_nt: TGTGCCAGCAGTTACTCTAGCAGGGGGCCTATGGGGGAGCTGTTTTTT; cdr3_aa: CASSYSSRGPMGELFF
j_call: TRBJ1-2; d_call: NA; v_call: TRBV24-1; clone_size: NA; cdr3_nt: TGTGCCACCAGTGATTTTGACAGTAACTATGGCTACACCTTC; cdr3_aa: CATSDFDSNYGYTF
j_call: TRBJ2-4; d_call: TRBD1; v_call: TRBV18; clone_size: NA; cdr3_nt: TGTGCCAGCTCTCGCGGACAGGAGAAAAACATTCAGTACTTC; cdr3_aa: CASSRGQEKNIQYF
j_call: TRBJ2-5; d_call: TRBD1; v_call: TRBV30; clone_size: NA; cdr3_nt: TGTGCCTGGAGTGTATTCCACAGGGGGCTCCAAGAGACCCAGTACTTC; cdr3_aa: CAWSVFHRGLQETQYF
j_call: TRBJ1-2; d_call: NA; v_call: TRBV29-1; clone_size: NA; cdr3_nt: TGCAGCGTCGCGGACGGCAACTATGGCTACACCTTC; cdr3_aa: CSVADGNYGYTF
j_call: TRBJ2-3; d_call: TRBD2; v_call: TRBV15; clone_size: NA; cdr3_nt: TGTGCCACCATGTTAGCGGGGGCCACAGATACGCAGTATTTT; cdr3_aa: CATMLAGATDTQYF
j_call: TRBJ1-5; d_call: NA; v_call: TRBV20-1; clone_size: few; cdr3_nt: TGCAGTGCTAGCGGGTCGGCTGCTCAGCCCCAGCATTTT; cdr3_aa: CSASGSAAQPQHF
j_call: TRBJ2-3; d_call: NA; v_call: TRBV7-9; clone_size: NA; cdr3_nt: TGTGCCAGCAGCCCGGAGGGGCGCACAGATACGCAGTATTTT; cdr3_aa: CASSPEGRTDTQYF
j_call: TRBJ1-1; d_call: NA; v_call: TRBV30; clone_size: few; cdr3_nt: TGTGCCTGGACCTTAAACACTGAAGCTTTCTTT; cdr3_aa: CAWTLNTEAFF
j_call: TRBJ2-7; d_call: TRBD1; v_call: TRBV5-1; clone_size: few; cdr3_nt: TGCGCCAGCAGCTACAATACCGGGACAGTCTACGAGCAGTACTTC; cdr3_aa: CASSYNTGTVYEQYF
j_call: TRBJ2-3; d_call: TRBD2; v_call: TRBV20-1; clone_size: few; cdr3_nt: TGCAGTGCCCGATCGGCGGGAGGCACAGATACGCAGTATTTT; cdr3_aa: CSARSAGGTDTQYF
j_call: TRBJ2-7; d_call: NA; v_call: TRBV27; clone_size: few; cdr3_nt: TGTGCCAGCAGTCTCCCGGGCGCGTCGCAGTACTTC; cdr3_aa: CASSLPGASQYF
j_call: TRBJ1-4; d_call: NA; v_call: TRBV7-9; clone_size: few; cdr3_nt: TGTGCCAGCACCTCTCATGAAAAACTGTTTTTT; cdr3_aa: CASTSHEKLFF
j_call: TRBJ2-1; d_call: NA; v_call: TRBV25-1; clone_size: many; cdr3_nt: TGTGCCAGCGGTCCGTCCTACAATGAGCAGTTCTTC; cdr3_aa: CASGPSYNEQFF
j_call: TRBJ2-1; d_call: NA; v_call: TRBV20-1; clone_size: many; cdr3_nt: TGCAGTGCTAGAGATGTCGGGAGTGTCTACAATGAGCAGTTCTTC; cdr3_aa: CSARDVGSVYNEQFF
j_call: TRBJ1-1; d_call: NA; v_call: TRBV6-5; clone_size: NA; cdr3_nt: TGTGCCAGCAGTTACGGGTCGATCTGGAACACTGAAGCTTTCTTT; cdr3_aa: CASSYGSIWNTEAFF
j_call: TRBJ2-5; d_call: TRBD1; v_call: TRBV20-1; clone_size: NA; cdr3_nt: TGCAGTGCTAGAGATCCTAGACAGGGGGGAGAGACCCAGTACTTC; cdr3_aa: CSARDPRQGGETQYF
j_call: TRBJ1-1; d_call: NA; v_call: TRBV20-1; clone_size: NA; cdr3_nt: TGCAGTGCTAGACGTCGGGACTCCGGGCGGAACACTGAAGCTTTCTTT; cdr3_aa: CSARRRDSGRNTEAFF